This T cell receptor beta chain is from a study of regulatory T cells in long-lasting Graves disease. Regarding the study as a whole: Study was limited to peripheral blood, excluding thyroid tissue.

In germline, CDR1 is LNHNV, CDR2 YYDKDF (reference sequence). The CDR3 has 18 amino acids. V dropped 0 bases and J dropped 5; count of bases not matched to a gene: 7. According to the study, TCR beta libraries were built with iRepertoire HTBI primers and CDR3-region Arm-PCR. Via MiXCR, TCRdb re-called the multiplex PCR reads, giving one row per CDR3 protein. The sample consists of hundreds of thousands of distinct CDR3 sequences, about a sixth of them appearing once. For this clonotype: Antigen: not known.

The time point: newly diagnosed GD, antithyroid drugs for less than 3 months. The TCR library was prepared using RNA isolated from PBMCs. The sample was also linked to a second study, of T cells in Graves' hyperthyroidism and ophthalmopathy.

Sequencing was performed on peripheral blood mononuclear cells (PBMCs), taken at new diagnosis, from a patient treated with antithyroid drugs. This receptor was obtained from a man aged 40-49 years with Graves disease. V is TRBV15 and J is TRBJ2-7, with TRBD2 matching 16 bases. Here the CDR3 DNA reads TGTGCCACCAGCAGAGATGGGGGACTAGCGGGAGGGCCCCACGAGCAGTACTTC. Its translation: CATSRDGGLAGGPHEQYF. Drawing the rest from reference TRBV15 and TRBJ2-7, the complete variable domain is DAMVIQNPRYQVTQFGKPVTLSCSQTLNHNVMYWYQQKSSQAPKLLFHYYDKDFNNEADTPDNFQSRRPNTSFCFLDIRSPGLGDTAMYLCATSRDGGLAGGPHEQYFGPGTRLTVT.